These 13 T cell receptor beta chains share one sample of origin, sequenced in a study of cytomegalovirus exposure and HLA in healthy donors. Sequencing used immunoSEQ multiplex PCR; TCRdb keeps in-frame clones, though not all of them. The sample carries about 260,000 clones, roughly 88% recorded once. Sequenced input: PBMCs. Source of these receptors: a young woman in good health and CMV-seronegative.

This clone was found once. The chain employs TRBV18 and TRBJ2-7, with 8 bases aligning to TRBD1. V dropped 3 bases and J dropped 2; count of bases not matched to a gene: 6. The V gene's germline CDR1 is KGHSH and CDR2 LQKENI. The CDR3 is made up of 15 amino acids. The CDR3 sequence is CASSPRTGIPYEQYF. For the CDR3, the DNA is TGTGCCAGCTCACCGCGGACAGGGATCCCCTACGAGCAGTACTTC. The variable domain in full, with the rest retrieved from reference TRBV18 and TRBJ2-7, is NAGVMQNPRHLVRRRGQEARLRCSPMKGHSHVYWYRQLPEEGLKFMVYLQKENIIDESGMPKERFSAEFPKEGPSILRIQQVVRGDSAAYFCASSPRTGIPYEQYFGPGTRLTVT.

The CDR3 spells CAWSVLGVLSYNEQFF. The CDR3, as DNA: TGTGCCTGGAGTGTACTTGGGGTCCTTTCCTACAATGAGCAGTTCTTC. The rearrangement uses TRBV30 and TRBJ2-1; D not certain. V lost 0 bases and J 1 base, leaving 13 bases between the germline ends. The CDR3 is 16 residues long. Germline V gene lookup returns CDR1 GTSNPN and CDR2 SVGIG (reference sequence).

This clone showed up many times. The chain carries TRBV30 and TRBJ2-7; D is unresolved. CDR3 length equals 11 residues. CDR1 and CDR2 from the germline V gene are GTSNPN and SVGIG (reference sequence). V lost 4 bases, J lost 0 bases, and 4 bases lay in between. CDR3 DNA: TGTGCCTGGACTAGCTCCTACGAGCAGTACTTC. Protein product: CAWTSSYEQYF.

This clone occurred once. The J gene is TRBJ2-3, the V gene TRBV11-3, with TRBD2 identical over 10 bases. Trimming removed 5 bases from V and 3 bases from J; junction bases left unmatched: 8. The CDR3 is 16 residues long. CDR1 and CDR2 from the germline V gene are SGHNT and YENEEA. CDR3 nucleotides: TGTGCCAGCAGCCTCCTAGCGGGAGAGGGGACAGATACGCAGTATTTT. Amino acids: CASSLLAGEGTDTQYF.

CDR3 DNA: TGTGCCAGCAGCTTAGGGACAGGGTTCGCTGGAAACACCATATATTTT. As protein: CASSLGTGFAGNTIYF. V usage is TRBV7-6 and J usage is TRBJ1-3, with 8 bases lining up with TRBD1. From germline, CDR1 is SGHVS and CDR2 FNYEAQ. The CDR3 covers 16 residues. Unmatched junction bases numbered 4, after V lost 1 base and J lost 2 bases.

The V gene is TRBV19, the J gene TRBJ1-5; the match to TRBD1 covers 11 bases. J lost 5 bases, V lost 1 base, and 4 bases had no gene match. The germline gives CDR1 LNHDA, CDR2 SQIVND (reference sequence). The CDR3 runs to 16 residues. CDR3 coding DNA: TGTGCCAGTAGTATAGGGTGGGGACAGGGGGATCAGCCCCAGCATTTT. Translation: CASSIGWGQGDQPQHF.

This sequence joins TRBV30 and TRBJ2-1; D might be TRBD2 (7 bases). Between the trimmed V and J ends, which lost 2 bases and 5 bases, there was a span of 10 bases. The CDR3 covers 13 residues. Germline CDR1 and CDR2: GTSNPN and SVGIG (reference sequence). CDR3 amino acids: CAWSRGGHNEQFF. The CDR3, as DNA: TGTGCCTGGAGTAGGGGGGGGCACAATGAGCAGTTCTTC.

The rearrangement links TRBV5-4 to TRBJ2-1; the match to TRBD2 covers 15 bases. The germline CDR1 and CDR2 sequences are SGHNT and YYREEE (reference sequence). The CDR3 is made up of 16 amino acids. J gave up 8 bases and V 1 base, and 4 bases lay outside the gene matches. CDR3 protein: CASSLNGLAGGDEQFF. The CDR3 DNA reads TGTGCCAGCAGCTTGAACGGACTAGCGGGAGGGGATGAGCAGTTCTTC. The complete variable domain, with remaining parts taken from reference TRBV5-4 and TRBJ2-1, reads ETGVTQSPTHLIKTRGQQVTLRCSSQSGHNTVSWYQQALGQGPQFIFQYYREEENGRGNFPPRFSGLQFPNYSSELNVNALELDDSALYLCASSLNGLAGGDEQFFGPGTRLTVL.

J is TRBJ1-2 and V is TRBV28, with 8 bases fitting TRBD1. J lost 7 bases, V lost 5 bases, and 21 bases had no gene match. Germline CDR1 reads MDHEN; CDR2 reads SYDVKM. The CDR3 totals 18 residues. The CDR3 sequence is CASSPADTGTGGGGGYTF. The CDR3 DNA sequence: TGTGCCAGCAGTCCAGCCGACACCGGGACAGGAGGAGGGGGTGGCTACACCTTC.

The CDR3 loop reads CASSFVGTGNYEQYF. The CDR3 coding sequence is TGTGCCAGCAGCTTCGTTGGGACAGGGAACTACGAGCAGTACTTC. The V gene is TRBV7-9, the J gene TRBJ2-7; 9 bases map to TRBD1. This CDR3 contains 15 residues. Germline assignment: CDR1 SEHNR and CDR2 FQNEAQ (reference sequence). V trimming: 3 bases; J trimming: 3 bases; junction bases outside the gene matches: 6.

The chain uses TRBV7-2 and TRBJ2-7; D is possibly TRBD2 (6 bases). Trimming pared 5 bases from V and 4 bases from J, leaving 15 bases between. Germline assignment: CDR1 SGHTA and CDR2 FQGNSA. This CDR3 is built from 14 residues. This chain's CDR3 is CASSASSAIYEQYF. CDR3 DNA sequence: TGTGCCAGCAGCGCTTCTAGCGCGATATACGAGCAGTACTTC.

This chain's CDR3 is CASSQETGRPSEQYF. The CDR3 DNA reads as TGCGCCAGCAGCCAAGAGACAGGGCGGCCTTCCGAGCAGTACTTC. The chain is built from TRBV4-1 and TRBJ2-7, with TRBD1 matching over 7 bases. J was trimmed by 6 bases and V by 0 bases; bases with no gene match: 8. The CDR3 loop spans 15 amino acids. The germline V gene has CDR1 MGHRA and CDR2 YSYEKL.

On this clone itself: At one boundary the junction diverges from the germline segment, which might be a read error. V usage is TRBV5-1 and J usage is TRBJ2-7, with 10 bases fitting TRBD1. The CDR3 sequence is 13 residues long. Germline V gene lookup returns CDR1 SGHRS and CDR2 YFSETQ. CDR3 nucleotide sequence: TGCGCCAGCAGCTTGGACCGAGGGACAGGGGTACACTTC. This encodes CASSLDRGTGVHF.